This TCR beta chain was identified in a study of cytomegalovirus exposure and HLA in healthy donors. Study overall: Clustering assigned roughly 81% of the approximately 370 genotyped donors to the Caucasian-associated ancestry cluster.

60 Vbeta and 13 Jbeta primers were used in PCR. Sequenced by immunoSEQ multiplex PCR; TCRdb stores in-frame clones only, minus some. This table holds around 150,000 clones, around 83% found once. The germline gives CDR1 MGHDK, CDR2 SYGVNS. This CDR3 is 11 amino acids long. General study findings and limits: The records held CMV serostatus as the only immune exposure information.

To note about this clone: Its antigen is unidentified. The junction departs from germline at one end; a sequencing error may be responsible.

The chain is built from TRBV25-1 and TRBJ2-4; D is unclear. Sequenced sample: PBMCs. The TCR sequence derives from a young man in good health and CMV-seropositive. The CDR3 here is CASSGKNSQYF. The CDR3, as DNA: TGTGCCAGCAGTGGGAAAAACAGTCAGTACTTC.